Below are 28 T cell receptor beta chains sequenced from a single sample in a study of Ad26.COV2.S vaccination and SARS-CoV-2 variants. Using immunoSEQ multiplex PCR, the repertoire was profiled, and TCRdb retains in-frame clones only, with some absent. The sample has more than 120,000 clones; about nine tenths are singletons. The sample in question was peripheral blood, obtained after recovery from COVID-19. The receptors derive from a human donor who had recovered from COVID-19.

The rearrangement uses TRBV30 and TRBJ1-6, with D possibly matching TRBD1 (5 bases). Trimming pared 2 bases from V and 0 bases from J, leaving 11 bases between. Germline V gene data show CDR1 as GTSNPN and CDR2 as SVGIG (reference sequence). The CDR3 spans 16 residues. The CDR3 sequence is CAWSRDSSSYNSPLHF. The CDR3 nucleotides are TGTGCCTGGAGTCGCGACAGCAGCTCCTATAATTCACCCCTCCACTTT.

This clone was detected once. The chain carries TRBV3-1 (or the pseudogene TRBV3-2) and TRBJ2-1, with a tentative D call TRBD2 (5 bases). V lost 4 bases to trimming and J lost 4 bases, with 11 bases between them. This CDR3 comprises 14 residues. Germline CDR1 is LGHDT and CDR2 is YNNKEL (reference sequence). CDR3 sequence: CASSLNRGYNEQFF. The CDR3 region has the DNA TGTGCCAGCAGCCTTAACCGGGGTTACAATGAGCAGTTCTTC.

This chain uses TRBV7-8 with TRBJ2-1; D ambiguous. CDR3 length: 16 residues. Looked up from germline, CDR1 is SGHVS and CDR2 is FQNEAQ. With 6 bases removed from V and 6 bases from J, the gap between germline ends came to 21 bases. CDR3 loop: CASRDRTTLPFNEQFF. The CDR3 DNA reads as TGTGCCAGCAGAGATAGGACCACCCTTCCCTTCAATGAGCAGTTCTTC.

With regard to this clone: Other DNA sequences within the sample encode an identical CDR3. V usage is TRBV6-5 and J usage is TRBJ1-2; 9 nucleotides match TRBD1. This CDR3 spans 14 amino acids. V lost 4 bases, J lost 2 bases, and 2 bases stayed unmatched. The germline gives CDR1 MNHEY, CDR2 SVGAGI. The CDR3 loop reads CASSWDRDNYGYTF. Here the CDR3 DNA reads TGTGCCAGCAGTTGGGACAGGGACAACTATGGCTACACCTTC.

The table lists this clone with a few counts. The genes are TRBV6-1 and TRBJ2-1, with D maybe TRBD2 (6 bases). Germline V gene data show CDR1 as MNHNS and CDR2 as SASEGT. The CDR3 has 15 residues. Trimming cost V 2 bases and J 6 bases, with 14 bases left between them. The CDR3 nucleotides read TGTGCCAGCAGTGAATGGAGGGTAGGGAGCAATGAGCAGTTCTTC. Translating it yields CASSEWRVGSNEQFF.

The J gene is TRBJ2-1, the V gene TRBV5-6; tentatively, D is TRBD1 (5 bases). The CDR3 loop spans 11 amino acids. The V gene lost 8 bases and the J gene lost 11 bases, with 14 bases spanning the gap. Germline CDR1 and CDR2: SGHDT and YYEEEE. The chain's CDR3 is CASIEQDKQFF. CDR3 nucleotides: TGTGCCAGTATTGAACAGGATAAGCAGTTCTTC.

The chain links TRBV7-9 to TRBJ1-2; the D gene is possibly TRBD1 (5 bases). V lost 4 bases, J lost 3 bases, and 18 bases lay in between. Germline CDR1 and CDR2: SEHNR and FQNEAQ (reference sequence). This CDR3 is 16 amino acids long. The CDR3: CASSSTAGQAYYGYTF. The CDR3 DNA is TGTGCCAGCAGCTCTACGGCGGGGCAGGCCTACTATGGCTACACCTTC.

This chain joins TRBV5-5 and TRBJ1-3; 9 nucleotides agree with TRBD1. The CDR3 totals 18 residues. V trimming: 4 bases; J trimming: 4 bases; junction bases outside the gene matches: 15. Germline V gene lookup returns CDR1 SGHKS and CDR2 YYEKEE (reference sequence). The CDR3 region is CASSRPGTGTGLGNTIYF. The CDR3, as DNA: TGTGCCAGCAGCCGTCCCGGGACAGGGACCGGGCTCGGAAACACCATATATTTT.

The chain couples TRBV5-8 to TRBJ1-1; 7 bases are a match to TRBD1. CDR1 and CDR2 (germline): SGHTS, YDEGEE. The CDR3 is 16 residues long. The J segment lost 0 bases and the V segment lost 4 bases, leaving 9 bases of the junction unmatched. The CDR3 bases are TGTGCCAGCAGCACTTACAGGGGATTCATGAACACTGAAGCTTTCTTT. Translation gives CASSTYRGFMNTEAFF.

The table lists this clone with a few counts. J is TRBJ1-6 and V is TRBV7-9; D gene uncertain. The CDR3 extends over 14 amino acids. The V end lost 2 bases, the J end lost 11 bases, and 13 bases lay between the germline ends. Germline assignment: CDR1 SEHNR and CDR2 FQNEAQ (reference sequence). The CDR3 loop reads CASSLNSREAPLHF. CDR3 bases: TGTGCCAGCAGCTTAAATAGCCGTGAGGCACCCCTCCACTTT.

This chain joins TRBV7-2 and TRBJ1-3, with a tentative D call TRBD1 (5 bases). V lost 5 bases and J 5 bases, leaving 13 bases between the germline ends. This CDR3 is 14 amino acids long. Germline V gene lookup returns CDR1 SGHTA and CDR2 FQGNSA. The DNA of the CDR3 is TGTGCCAGCAGCCAGACCGGGGGAAGAAACACCATATATTTT. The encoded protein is CASSQTGGRNTIYF.

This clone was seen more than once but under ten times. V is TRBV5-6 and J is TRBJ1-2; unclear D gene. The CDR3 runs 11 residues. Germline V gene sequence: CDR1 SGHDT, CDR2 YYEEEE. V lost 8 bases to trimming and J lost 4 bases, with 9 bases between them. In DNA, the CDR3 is TGTGCCAGTACAGAAGGCTATGGCTACACCTTC. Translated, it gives CASTEGYGYTF.

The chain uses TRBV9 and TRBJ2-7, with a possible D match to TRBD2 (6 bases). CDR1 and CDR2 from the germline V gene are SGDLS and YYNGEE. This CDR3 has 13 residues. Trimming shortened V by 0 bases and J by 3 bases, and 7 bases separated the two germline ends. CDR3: CASSVVEGYEQYF. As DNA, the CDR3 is TGTGCCAGCAGCGTAGTGGAGGGCTACGAGCAGTACTTC. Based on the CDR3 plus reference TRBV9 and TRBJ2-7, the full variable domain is DSGVTQTPKHLITATGQRVTLRCSPRSGDLSVYWYQQSLDQGLQFLIQYYNGEERAKGNILERFSAQQFPDLHSELNLSSLELGDSALYFCASSVVEGYEQYFGPGTRLTVT.

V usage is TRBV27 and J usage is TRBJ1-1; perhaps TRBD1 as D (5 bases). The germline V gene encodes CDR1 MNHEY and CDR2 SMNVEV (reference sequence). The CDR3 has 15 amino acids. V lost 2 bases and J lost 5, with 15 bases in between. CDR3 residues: CASSLTFGRGTEAFF. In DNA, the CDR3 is TGTGCCAGCAGTTTAACGTTCGGCCGGGGGACTGAAGCTTTCTTT.

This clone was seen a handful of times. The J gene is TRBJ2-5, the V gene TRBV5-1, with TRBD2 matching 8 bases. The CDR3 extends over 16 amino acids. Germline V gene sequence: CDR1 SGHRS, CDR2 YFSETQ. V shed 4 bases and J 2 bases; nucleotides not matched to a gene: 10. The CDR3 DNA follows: TGCGCCAGCAGCGGGATGGAGCGGGGGTATCAAGAGACCCAGTACTTC. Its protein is CASSGMERGYQETQYF.

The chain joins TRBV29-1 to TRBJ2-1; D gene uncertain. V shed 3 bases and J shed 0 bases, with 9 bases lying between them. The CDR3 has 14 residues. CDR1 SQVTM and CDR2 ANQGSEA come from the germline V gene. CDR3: CSVDDASSYNEQFF. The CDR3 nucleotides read TGCAGCGTTGATGACGCGAGCTCCTACAATGAGCAGTTCTTC.

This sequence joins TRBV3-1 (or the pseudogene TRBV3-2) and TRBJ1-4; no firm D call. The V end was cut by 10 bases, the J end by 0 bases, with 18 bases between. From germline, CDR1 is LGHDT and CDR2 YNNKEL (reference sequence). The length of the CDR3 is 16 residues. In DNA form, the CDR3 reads TGTGCCAACTTGACTTCGAGAGACCCAACTAATGAAAAACTGTTTTTT. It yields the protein CANLTSRDPTNEKLFF.

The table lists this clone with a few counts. This CDR3 reads CASSPFVAGETEAFF. CDR3 nucleotide sequence: TGTGCCAGCTCACCTTTTGTCGCGGGAGAGACTGAAGCTTTCTTT. The chain carries TRBV18 and TRBJ1-1; unclear D gene. Germline V gene lookup returns CDR1 KGHSH and CDR2 LQKENI. CDR3 length: 15 amino acids. V was shortened by 3 bases and J by 5 bases, with 16 bases between the two germline ends.

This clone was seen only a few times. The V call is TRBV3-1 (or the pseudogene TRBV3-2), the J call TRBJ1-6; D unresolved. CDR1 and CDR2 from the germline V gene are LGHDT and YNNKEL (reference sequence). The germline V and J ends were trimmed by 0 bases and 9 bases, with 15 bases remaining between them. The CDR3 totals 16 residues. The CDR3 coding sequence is TGTGCCAGCAGCCAAGATAGGCGCGCTGGAGGTTCACCCCTCCACTTT. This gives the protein CASSQDRRAGGSPLHF.

CDR3 sequence (DNA): TGTGCCAGTAGTATATCGTCTAGCACAGATACGCAGTATTTT. Translating it yields CASSISSSTDTQYF. The V call is TRBV19, the J call TRBJ2-3; D remains ambiguous. Germline CDR1 is LNHDA and CDR2 is SQIVND (reference sequence). This CDR3 is built from 14 residues. Trimming took off 2 bases at V and 0 bases at J, with 6 bases between the two ends.

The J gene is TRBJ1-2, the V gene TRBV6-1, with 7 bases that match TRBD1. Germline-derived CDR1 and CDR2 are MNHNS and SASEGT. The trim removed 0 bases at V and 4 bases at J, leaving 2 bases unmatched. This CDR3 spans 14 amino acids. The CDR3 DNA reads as TGTGCCAGCAGTGAAGCGGGACAGCTCTATGGCTACACCTTC. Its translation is CASSEAGQLYGYTF.

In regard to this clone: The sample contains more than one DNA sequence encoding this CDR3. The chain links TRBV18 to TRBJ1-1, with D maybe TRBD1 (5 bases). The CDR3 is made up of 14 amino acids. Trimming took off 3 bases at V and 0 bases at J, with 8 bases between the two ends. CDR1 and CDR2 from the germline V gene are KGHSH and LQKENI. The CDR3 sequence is CASSPQGMNTEAFF. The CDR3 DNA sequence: TGTGCCAGCTCACCCCAGGGCATGAACACTGAAGCTTTCTTT. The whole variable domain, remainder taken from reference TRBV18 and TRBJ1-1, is NAGVMQNPRHLVRRRGQEARLRCSPMKGHSHVYWYRQLPEEGLKFMVYLQKENIIDESGMPKERFSAEFPKEGPSILRIQQVVRGDSAAYFCASSPQGMNTEAFFGQGTRLTVV.

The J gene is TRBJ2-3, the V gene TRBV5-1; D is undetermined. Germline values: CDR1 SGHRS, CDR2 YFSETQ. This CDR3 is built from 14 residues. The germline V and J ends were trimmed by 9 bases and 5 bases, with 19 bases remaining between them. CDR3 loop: CATRTEPLLDTQYF. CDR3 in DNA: TGCGCCACCCGGACCGAACCACTTTTAGATACGCAGTATTTT.

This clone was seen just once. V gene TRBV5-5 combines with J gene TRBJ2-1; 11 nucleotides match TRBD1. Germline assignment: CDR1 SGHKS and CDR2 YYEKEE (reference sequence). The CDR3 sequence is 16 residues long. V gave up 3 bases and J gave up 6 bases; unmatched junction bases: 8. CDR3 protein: CASSWGDRGTSNEQFF. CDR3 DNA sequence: TGTGCCAGCAGCTGGGGGGACAGGGGGACCTCCAATGAGCAGTTCTTC.

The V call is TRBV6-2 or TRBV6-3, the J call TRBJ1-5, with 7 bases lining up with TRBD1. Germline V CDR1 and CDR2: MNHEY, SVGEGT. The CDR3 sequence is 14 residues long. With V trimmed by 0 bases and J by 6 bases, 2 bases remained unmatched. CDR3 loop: CASSYSGGVQPQHF. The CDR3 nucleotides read TGTGCCAGCAGTTACTCAGGGGGCGTTCAGCCCCAGCATTTT.

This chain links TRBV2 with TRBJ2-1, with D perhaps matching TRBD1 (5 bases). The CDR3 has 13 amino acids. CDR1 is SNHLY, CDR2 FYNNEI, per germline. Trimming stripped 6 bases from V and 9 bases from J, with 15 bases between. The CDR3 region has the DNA TGTGCCAGCAGGGGCCCCGTTGGGGCTGAGCAGTTCTTC. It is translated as CASRGPVGAEQFF.

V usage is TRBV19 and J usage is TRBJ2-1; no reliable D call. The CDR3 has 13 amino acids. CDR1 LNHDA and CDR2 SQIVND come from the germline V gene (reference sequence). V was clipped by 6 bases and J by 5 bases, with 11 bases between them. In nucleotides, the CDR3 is TGTGCCAGTAGATTAAGAATACACAATGAGCAGTTCTTC. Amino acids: CASRLRIHNEQFF.

The CDR3 DNA reads as TGTGCCAGCAGCAACCTCCTTATGGAAGCTTTCTTT. It encodes CASSNLLMEAFF. The V and J genes are TRBV7-9 and TRBJ1-1; D gene uncertain. Germline V gene lookup returns CDR1 SEHNR and CDR2 FQNEAQ (reference sequence). The CDR3 has 12 residues. Trimming removed 5 bases at V and 8 bases at J, with 12 bases between.